What follows are 4 T cell receptor beta chains derived from one specimen sequenced in a study of cytomegalovirus exposure and HLA in healthy donors. Clones were sequenced by immunoSEQ multiplex PCR, and TCRdb holds only the in-frame ones, with some missing. Of 160,000 or so clones listed, about four fifths were seen once; the top ten hold around 9.6%. Sequencing used PBMCs. The receptors originated from a man under 40 in good health and CMV-seropositive.

The genes are TRBV28 and TRBJ2-1; 7 nucleotides line up with TRBD2. V shed 8 bases, J shed 1 base, and the junction held 5 bases outside the gene matches. Germline CDR1 reads MDHEN; CDR2 reads SYDVKM. The CDR3 is made up of 14 amino acids. This CDR3 reads CASLKAGSYNEQFF. The CDR3 nucleotides read TGTGCCAGCCTAAAAGCGGGATCCTACAATGAGCAGTTCTTC.

The J gene is TRBJ2-3, the V gene TRBV19, with a tentative D call TRBD2 (5 bases). Germline V CDR1 and CDR2: LNHDA, SQIVND (reference sequence). Trimming shortened V by 3 bases and J by 0 bases, and 10 bases separated the two germline ends. This CDR3 has 15 amino acids. The CDR3 region has the DNA TGTGCCAGTAGTATCGGGCGGGTTAGCACAGATACGCAGTATTTT. Its protein product is CASSIGRVSTDTQYF.

This chain uses TRBV6-9 with TRBJ1-4; 10 nucleotides align to TRBD1. V was pared by 7 bases and J by 5 bases, with 1 base of the junction left unmatched. Germline V gene sequence: CDR1 MNHGY, CDR2 SVAAGI. This CDR3 has 13 residues. The CDR3 protein is CASTDRGNEKLFF. The DNA for the CDR3 is TGTGCCAGCACGGACAGGGGGAATGAAAAACTGTTTTTT.

The genes are TRBV28 and TRBJ2-2; 11 bases align to TRBD2. Germline-derived CDR1 and CDR2 are MDHEN and SYDVKM. There are 16 residues in the CDR3. J gave up 4 bases and V 6 bases, and 7 bases lay outside the gene matches. This CDR3 is CASSLLAGGPTGELFF. CDR3 in DNA: TGTGCCAGCAGCCTGCTAGCGGGGGGCCCCACCGGGGAGCTGTTTTTT.